These 25 T cell receptor beta chains came from one sample sequenced in a study of PD-1 blockade in classical Hodgkin lymphoma. Assay used: immunoSEQ multiplex PCR; TCRdb lists only in-frame clones, some missing. This sample carries tens of thousands of clones, roughly 73% of them seen once, and the ten largest clones take 13%. Brentuximab vedotin exposure varied, and every patient relapsed after autologous stem cell transplantation. The sequencing used peripheral blood mononuclear cells (PBMCs), collected at baseline. These receptors were obtained from a human donor with classical Hodgkin lymphoma.

The chain combines TRBV6-5 with TRBJ1-2, with a weak D call TRBD1 (5 bases). This CDR3 has 13 amino acids. From germline, CDR1 is MNHEY and CDR2 SVGAGI. Deletions cut 1 base from V and 8 bases from J, with 11 bases between. The CDR3 region is CASSYLSPGGYTF. In DNA form, the CDR3 reads TGTGCCAGCAGTTACTTAAGCCCAGGGGGCTACACCTTC.

This chain connects TRBV6-1 to TRBJ1-6, with D possibly being TRBD1 (5 bases). The CDR3 has 19 residues. The germline gives CDR1 MNHNS, CDR2 SASEGT. The V end lost 2 bases, the J end lost 1 base, and 18 bases lay between the germline ends. The DNA for the CDR3 is TGTGCCAGCAGTGAAAGGCTCGGGACCTTCGATTCCTATAATTCACCCCTCCACTTT. Translated: CASSERLGTFDSYNSPLHF.

The gene calls are TRBV10-2 and TRBJ1-1; no clear D. Looked up from germline, CDR1 is WSHSY and CDR2 is SAAADI. V dropped 1 base and J dropped 1 base, with 7 bases sitting between them. The length of the CDR3 is 14 residues. The CDR3 region has the DNA TGCGCCAGCAGTGAGTTTGAGGGGAACACTGAAGCTTTCTTT. Its translation is CASSEFEGNTEAFF.

The chain joins TRBV7-2 to TRBJ2-7; TRBD2 matches 8 bases. The junction had 3 bases not matched to a gene; V was cut back by 2 bases and J by 3 bases. This CDR3 has 14 amino acids. Looked up from germline, CDR1 is SGHTA and CDR2 is FQGNSA. The CDR3 nucleotides are TGTGCCAGCAGCTTAACCGGGGGGGACTACGAGCAGTACTTC. Translated, it gives CASSLTGGDYEQYF. The complete variable domain, with remaining parts taken from reference TRBV7-2 and TRBJ2-7, reads GAGVSQSPSNKVTEKGKDVELRCDPISGHTALYWYRQSLGQGLEFLIYFQGNSAPDKSGLPSDRFSAERTGGSVSTLTIQRTQQEDSAVYLCASSLTGGDYEQYFGPGTRLTVT.

The chain joins TRBV4-3 to TRBJ1-2; no clear D gene. V was cut by 3 bases and J by 2 bases, with 10 bases left in between. Germline CDR1 is LGHNA and CDR2 is YSLEER. The CDR3 covers 14 residues. CDR3 in DNA: TGCGCCAGCAGCCATGAAACCGGGAACTATGGCTACACCTTC. Translating it yields CASSHETGNYGYTF.

The rearrangement uses TRBV7-6 and TRBJ2-5, with D tentatively TRBD1 or TRBD2 (5 bases each). This CDR3 has 17 residues. In germline, CDR1 is SGHVS, CDR2 FNYEAQ. The germline V and J ends were trimmed by 2 bases and 4 bases, with 20 bases remaining between them. This CDR3 is CASSLLSLMAGGETQYF. The CDR3 DNA sequence: TGTGCCAGCAGCTTACTCTCCCTCATGGCTGGGGGAGAGACCCAGTACTTC.

The rearrangement joins TRBV30 to TRBJ2-6; TRBD1 matches at 10 bases. Germline values: CDR1 GTSNPN, CDR2 SVGIG (reference sequence). V shed 5 bases, J shed 0 bases, and the junction held 13 bases outside the gene matches. There are 19 residues in the CDR3. In DNA form, the CDR3 reads TGTGCCTGGGAATCCTCCGGGACAGGGGCGTTCTCTGGGGCCAACGTCCTGACTTTC. It codes for CAWESSGTGAFSGANVLTF.

This sequence joins TRBV21-1 and TRBJ2-2; the table's D gene call, TRBD2, was not cross checked with the DNA. TRBV21-1 is tagged as a pseudogene. The CDR3 is 20 amino acids. CDR3 sequence (DNA): TGTGCCAGCAGCAACCTACTTAAAGCGGGGCCGGCTAAAGAGACCGGGGAGCTGTTTTTT. It is translated as CASSNLLKAGPAKETGELFF.

The genes are TRBV18 and TRBJ1-3; possible D gene TRBD1, 5 bases. This CDR3 contains 14 residues. Trimming took 3 bases from V and 3 from J, leaving 9 bases between them. The germline gives CDR1 KGHSH, CDR2 LQKENI. The DNA for the CDR3 is TGTGCCAGCTCACCCTCGGGGGATGGAAACACCATATATTTT. Translating gives CASSPSGDGNTIYF. Looking up the rest from reference TRBV18 and TRBJ1-3 gives the full variable domain: NAGVMQNPRHLVRRRGQEARLRCSPMKGHSHVYWYRQLPEEGLKFMVYLQKENIIDESGMPKERFSAEFPKEGPSILRIQQVVRGDSAAYFCASSPSGDGNTIYFGEGSWLTVV.

The V call is TRBV5-1, the J call TRBJ1-2; 7 bases fit TRBD1. V trimming: 5 bases; J trimming: 8 bases; junction bases outside the gene matches: 12. The CDR3 is made up of 14 amino acids. Looked up from germline, CDR1 is SGHRS and CDR2 is YFSETQ. CDR3 sequence reads: CASSPVTGVVGYTF. Written as DNA, the CDR3 is TGCGCCAGCAGTCCCGTTACAGGGGTTGTCGGCTACACCTTC.

The chain recombines TRBV9 with TRBJ2-5, with TRBD2 identical over 10 bases. Germline values: CDR1 SGDLS, CDR2 YYNGEE. V was clipped by 3 bases and J by 5 bases; unmatched bases: 4. The CDR3 is 14 amino acids. The DNA for the CDR3 is TGTGCCAGCAGCGCAGCGGGGGGGCCCGAGACCCAGTACTTC. This gives the protein CASSAAGGPETQYF.

This sequence joins TRBV5-1 and TRBJ2-3, with TRBD2 as a possible D gene (5 bases). The germline V gene encodes CDR1 SGHRS and CDR2 YFSETQ. The CDR3 runs 15 residues. Trimming took 5 bases from V and 2 from J, leaving 15 bases between them. This CDR3 reads CASREVADDTDTQYF. CDR3 nucleotide sequence: TGCGCCAGCAGGGAGGTGGCCGATGACACAGATACGCAGTATTTT.

V usage is TRBV6-5 and J usage is TRBJ2-1, with 7 bases aligning to TRBD2. The germline gives CDR1 MNHEY, CDR2 SVGAGI. J lost 9 bases, V lost 10 bases, and 12 bases had no gene match. The CDR3 covers 13 residues. The CDR3 nucleotides read TGTGCCACCACGGGGGGAGCATTACCTGAGCAGTTCTTC. Translation: CATTGGALPEQFF.

This clone was counted between two and nine times. The chain couples TRBV27 to TRBJ1-2, with a weak D call TRBD1 (5 bases). CDR1 and CDR2 (germline): MNHEY, SMNVEV (reference sequence). V gave up 1 base and J gave up 7 bases, with 10 bases separating them. The CDR3 spans 13 residues. As DNA, the CDR3 is TGTGCCAGCAGTTTATTCGGGGCTTCTGGCTACACCTTC. Translating it yields CASSLFGASGYTF.

This sequence joins TRBV5-1 and TRBJ1-2, with a tentative D call TRBD1 (5 bases). The CDR3 length is 15 residues. Germline V gene data show CDR1 as SGHRS and CDR2 as YFSETQ. V was pared by 0 bases and J by 5 bases, with 14 bases between. The CDR3 DNA reads as TGCGCCAGCAGCTTGGAAGCCGGGGGAGGATATGGCTACACCTTC. It yields the protein CASSLEAGGGYGYTF.

The chain links TRBV7-9 to TRBJ2-3, with 12 nucleotides matching TRBD1. Germline lookup yields CDR1 SEHNR and CDR2 FQNEAQ (reference sequence). The ends lost 4 bases at V and 4 bases at J; junction bases unmatched: 6. This CDR3 is 16 amino acids long. This CDR3 is CASSSGQGASPDTQYF. Written as DNA, the CDR3 is TGTGCCAGCAGCTCGGGACAGGGGGCTTCCCCAGATACGCAGTATTTT. Combining the CDR3 with reference TRBV7-9 and TRBJ2-3 gives the whole variable domain DTGVSQNPRHKITKRGQNVTFRCDPISEHNRLYWYRQTLGQGPEFLTYFQNEAQLEKSRLLSDRFSAERPKGSFSTLEIQRTEQGDSAMYLCASSSGQGASPDTQYFGPGTRLTVL.

The CDR3 reads CASSAAGTQETQYF. CDR3 in DNA: TGTGCCAGCAGCGCCGCGGGAACTCAAGAGACCCAGTACTTC. The chain joins TRBV9 to TRBJ2-5, with D maybe TRBD2 (6 bases). This CDR3 is 14 amino acids long. Germline V lookup: CDR1 SGDLS, CDR2 YYNGEE. Between the trimmed V and J ends, which lost 3 bases and 2 bases, there was a span of 11 bases.

V is TRBV18 and J is TRBJ2-7; 7 positions match TRBD1. CDR3 length: 16 residues. Germline values: CDR1 KGHSH, CDR2 LQKENI. V lost 0 bases and J lost 3; bases outside the gene matches: 8. CDR3 DNA sequence: TGTGCCAGCTCACCACCGCAGTCACCAGGGGGCTACGAGCAGTACTTC. This sequence encodes CASSPPQSPGGYEQYF.

This chain uses TRBV5-6 with TRBJ1-2; D remains ambiguous. There are 10 residues in the CDR3. Germline V gives CDR1 SGHDT, CDR2 YYEEEE. V gave up 7 bases and J gave up 8 bases, with 9 bases separating them. This CDR3 reads CASAKEGYTF. The CDR3 nucleotides read TGTGCCAGCGCCAAAGAGGGCTACACCTTC.

This chain connects TRBV11-2 to TRBJ1-2; D possibly corresponds to TRBD1 (5 bases). This CDR3 has 16 amino acids. V gave up 0 bases and J gave up 6 bases, with 17 bases separating them. Germline V gene sequence: CDR1 SGHAT, CDR2 FQNNGV. The DNA of the CDR3 is TGTGCCAGCAGCTTAGATGGGGCGCAGGGAACCGATGGCTACACCTTC. The encoded protein is CASSLDGAQGTDGYTF.

This clone was counted between two and nine times. This sequence joins TRBV7-2 and TRBJ2-5; 8 bases are shared with TRBD1. This CDR3 is 14 amino acids long. Germline trimming cut 3 bases from V and 4 bases from J; bases unmatched to any gene: 4. Germline V CDR1 and CDR2: SGHTA, FQGNSA. CDR3 bases: TGTGCCAGCAGCTTTAGACAGGGGCGAGAGACCCAGTACTTC. The encoded protein is CASSFRQGRETQYF. Based on the CDR3 plus reference TRBV7-2 and TRBJ2-5, the full variable domain is GAGVSQSPSNKVTEKGKDVELRCDPISGHTALYWYRQSLGQGLEFLIYFQGNSAPDKSGLPSDRFSAERTGGSVSTLTIQRTQQEDSAVYLCASSFRQGRETQYFGPGTRLLVL.

V and J are TRBV10-1 and TRBJ2-7; D call uncertain. V lost 6 bases, J lost 3 bases, and 9 bases lay in between. This CDR3 has 12 residues. Per germline, CDR1 WNHNN and CDR2 SYGVQD (reference sequence). CDR3 sequence (DNA): TGCGCCAGCAGCCTGGATCACTACGAGCAGTACTTC. Protein product: CASSLDHYEQYF.

Many counts were recorded for this clone. CDR3 protein: CASSLSRRGYNEQFF. In DNA, the CDR3 is TGTGCCAGCAGTTTATCTCGGCGGGGGTACAATGAGCAGTTCTTC. The chain has TRBV27 and TRBJ2-1; 7 nucleotides match TRBD2. The CDR3 has 15 amino acids. From germline, CDR1 is MNHEY and CDR2 SMNVEV (reference sequence). The V and J ends lost 0 bases and 4 bases, in that order; junction bases with no gene match: 3.

There are a few counts of this clone. The chain couples TRBV9 to TRBJ2-3; 7 bases are shared with TRBD2. With V trimmed by 6 bases and J by 0 bases, 7 bases remained unmatched. Germline loops: CDR1 SGDLS, CDR2 YYNGEE. The CDR3 is 15 amino acids. The CDR3 protein is CASTFSGSSTDTQYF. As DNA, the CDR3 is TGTGCCAGCACATTTAGCGGGTCTAGCACAGATACGCAGTATTTT.

This rearrangement joins TRBV9 to TRBJ1-4; possible D gene TRBD1, 5 bases. CDR1 SGDLS and CDR2 YYNGEE come from the germline V gene. V was shortened by 1 base and J by 5 bases, with 6 bases between the two germline ends. The CDR3 has 13 amino acids. The CDR3, as DNA: TGTGCCAGCAGCGTATCAGGGAATGAAAAACTGTTTTTT. Encoded protein: CASSVSGNEKLFF.